The rows below give T cell receptor beta chains drawn from one sample of a study of shared clonotypes between healthy human individuals. Using immunoSEQ multiplex PCR, the repertoire was profiled, and TCRdb retains in-frame clones only, with some absent. The table lists approximately 2.5 million clones, more than 90% of them singletons. The specimen was naive CD4+ T cells sorted from blood. These receptors were obtained from a young man in good health. CDR3s include the opening cysteine and the closing phenylalanine or tryptophan. Fields, in order: CDR3 DNA, CDR3 protein, V gene, D gene, clone size, J gene. A D gene is named only where the DNA matches it firmly. Part of the rows lack a size; the others show once, few, many or a class for expanded clones.

CDR3 DNA: TGCGCCAGCAGCCAAGGGTACGGGACTCGGGGAGGAAACACCATATATTTT; CDR3 protein: CASSQGYGTRGGNTIYF; V gene: TRBV4-1; D gene: .; clone size: .; J gene: TRBJ1-3
CDR3 DNA: TGCGCCAGCAGCCAAGATAAGGGGTACAATGAGCAGTTCTTC; CDR3 protein: CASSQDKGYNEQFF; V gene: TRBV4-3; D gene: .; clone size: .; J gene: TRBJ2-1
CDR3 DNA: TGTGCCAGCAGCTTAGTTGGGACAGGGTCCTACGAGCAGTACTTC; CDR3 protein: CASSLVGTGSYEQYF; V gene: TRBV11-2; D gene: TRBD1; clone size: .; J gene: TRBJ2-7
CDR3 DNA: TGTGCCAGCACCACTCAGGGACAGGGCCTTAACTATGGCTACACCTTC; CDR3 protein: CASTTQGQGLNYGYTF; V gene: TRBV28; D gene: TRBD1; clone size: .; J gene: TRBJ1-2
CDR3 DNA: TGTGCCAGCAGTATTAGACAGAACTCCTACAATGAGCAGTTCTTC; CDR3 protein: CASSIRQNSYNEQFF; V gene: TRBV11-3; D gene: .; clone size: .; J gene: TRBJ2-1
CDR3 DNA: TGTGCCAGTGGACTGGGGGTACGGGAGACCCAGTACTTC; CDR3 protein: CASGLGVRETQYF; V gene: TRBV6-5; D gene: .; clone size: .; J gene: TRBJ2-5
CDR3 DNA: TGTGCCAGCAGCCTTACCCCAGGAAACACCATATATTTT; CDR3 protein: CASSLTPGNTIYF; V gene: TRBV11-3; D gene: .; clone size: .; J gene: TRBJ1-3
CDR3 DNA: TGTGCCTGGGGGATCCAAGAGACCCAGTACTTC; CDR3 protein: CAWGIQETQYF; V gene: TRBV30; D gene: .; clone size: .; J gene: TRBJ2-5
CDR3 DNA: TGTGCCAGCAGCCCGAACCTACCCAGCGGTTCCCGTACCCTCTATGGCTACACCTTC; CDR3 protein: CASSPNLPSGSRTLYGYTF; V gene: TRBV7-8; D gene: .; clone size: .; J gene: TRBJ1-2
CDR3 DNA: TGTGCCAGCAGCTTAGTCTCCGTTTTCGGGGGGCTTGAAGCTTTCTTT; CDR3 protein: CASSLVSVFGGLEAFF; V gene: TRBV11-1; D gene: .; clone size: .; J gene: TRBJ1-1
CDR3 DNA: TGTGCCAGCTTAAAGGACAGGGGGCCTTGGGATGAGCAGTTCTTC; CDR3 protein: CASLKDRGPWDEQFF; V gene: TRBV6-1; D gene: TRBD1; clone size: .; J gene: TRBJ2-1
CDR3 DNA: TGTGCCAGCAGGACAGGGGGATCCAATGAGCAGTTCTTC; CDR3 protein: CASRTGGSNEQFF; V gene: TRBV27; D gene: TRBD1; clone size: .; J gene: TRBJ2-1
CDR3 DNA: TGTGCCAGCAGTACAGGGGCGGTAGATACGCAGTATTTT; CDR3 protein: CASSTGAVDTQYF; V gene: TRBV6-4; D gene: TRBD1; clone size: .; J gene: TRBJ2-3
CDR3 DNA: TGTGCCACCAAGTCCGAGCGGGAGAGACTGGGAAATGAGCAGTTCTTC; CDR3 protein: CATKSERERLGNEQFF; V gene: TRBV6-4; D gene: TRBD2; clone size: .; J gene: TRBJ2-1
CDR3 DNA: TGTGCCAGTGGGATCGGGACGACCTACGAGCAGTACTTC; CDR3 protein: CASGIGTTYEQYF; V gene: TRBV18; D gene: .; clone size: .; J gene: TRBJ2-7
CDR3 DNA: TGTGCCACCAGCAGAGGTCCCTTTAGCGGGAACGCGGGGGAGCAGTTCTTC; CDR3 protein: CATSRGPFSGNAGEQFF; V gene: TRBV15; D gene: TRBD2; clone size: .; J gene: TRBJ2-1
CDR3 DNA: TGTGCCAGCAGGGGCAGGGTAGAGGGAGGTGGCTACACCTTC; CDR3 protein: CASRGRVEGGGYTF; V gene: TRBV2; D gene: .; clone size: .; J gene: TRBJ1-2
CDR3 DNA: TGCGCCAGCAACGGACAGGGAACCGGGGAGCTGTTTTTT; CDR3 protein: CASNGQGTGELFF; V gene: TRBV10-2; D gene: TRBD1; clone size: .; J gene: TRBJ2-2
CDR3 DNA: TGTGCCAGCAGCTCCGCACGGACTGTAAGCTCCTACGAGCAGTACTTC; CDR3 protein: CASSSARTVSSYEQYF; V gene: TRBV5-4; D gene: .; clone size: .; J gene: TRBJ2-7
CDR3 DNA: TGCGCCAGCAGCTTGGAGGGACAGGGATACAATGAGCAGTTCTTC; CDR3 protein: CASSLEGQGYNEQFF; V gene: TRBV5-1; D gene: TRBD1; clone size: .; J gene: TRBJ2-1
CDR3 DNA: TGTGCCAGAAGCTTGGCCCCCCTTGGGCAGGGGGCGATGAACACTGAAGCTTTCTTT; CDR3 protein: CARSLAPLGQGAMNTEAFF; V gene: TRBV5-3; D gene: TRBD1; clone size: .; J gene: TRBJ1-1
CDR3 DNA: TGCAGCGGGGGACAGGTGAACACTGAAGCTTTCTTT; CDR3 protein: CSGGQVNTEAFF; V gene: TRBV29-1; D gene: TRBD1; clone size: .; J gene: TRBJ1-1
CDR3 DNA: TGTGCCAGCAGCTTAACGACGGGGTCGTCTTCTTACAATGAGCAGTTCTTC; CDR3 protein: CASSLTTGSSSYNEQFF; V gene: TRBV7-3; D gene: .; clone size: .; J gene: TRBJ2-1
CDR3 DNA: TGTGCCAGCTGCCGGCGGTTTAATGAAAAACTGTTTTTT; CDR3 protein: CASCRRFNEKLFF; V gene: TRBV6-5; D gene: .; clone size: .; J gene: TRBJ1-4
CDR3 DNA: TGTGCCAGCAGCTTAGGAGGCAGCTCAACTAATGAAAAACTGTTTTTT; CDR3 protein: CASSLGGSSTNEKLFF; V gene: TRBV7-2; D gene: .; clone size: .; J gene: TRBJ1-4
CDR3 DNA: TGCGCCAGCAGTTCCAGGAACCGGGCAGGTGAACCCAACGTCCTGACTTTC; CDR3 protein: CASSSRNRAGEPNVLTF; V gene: TRBV23-1; D gene: .; clone size: .; J gene: TRBJ2-6
CDR3 DNA: TGTGCCAGCAGCTTAGTAGGGACGGCCCCCGGCTCAGATACGCAGTATTTT; CDR3 protein: CASSLVGTAPGSDTQYF; V gene: TRBV7-2; D gene: .; clone size: .; J gene: TRBJ2-3
CDR3 DNA: TGTGCCCAGACCGGGACATCTGAGCAGTACTTC; CDR3 protein: CAQTGTSEQYF; V gene: TRBV30; D gene: .; clone size: .; J gene: TRBJ2-7
CDR3 DNA: TGTGCCAGCAGGAAAGGGGGTGCCCCAGAGAGCCACGAGCAGTACTTC; CDR3 protein: CASRKGGAPESHEQYF; V gene: TRBV11-2; D gene: .; clone size: .; J gene: TRBJ2-7
CDR3 DNA: TGTGCCAGCAGCCCCCCAGTCGGGGGGGCCGGAAGGGAGACCCAGTACTTC; CDR3 protein: CASSPPVGGAGRETQYF; V gene: TRBV14; D gene: TRBD2; clone size: .; J gene: TRBJ2-5
CDR3 DNA: TGTGCCAGCAGCACGGGACTAGCGGGAGGGAAGAGCTCCTACGAGCAGTACTTC; CDR3 protein: CASSTGLAGGKSSYEQYF; V gene: TRBV11-2; D gene: TRBD2; clone size: .; J gene: TRBJ2-7
CDR3 DNA: TGTGCCAGCAGCTTAGGAGGGGGTCTTGGCTACACCTTC; CDR3 protein: CASSLGGGLGYTF; V gene: TRBV11-3; D gene: .; clone size: .; J gene: TRBJ1-2
CDR3 DNA: TGTGCCAGCAACCCAGGAGGGCATGAGCAGTTCTTC; CDR3 protein: CASNPGGHEQFF; V gene: TRBV28; D gene: .; clone size: .; J gene: TRBJ2-1
CDR3 DNA: TGTGCCACCAGCAGAGGGGGGACGCTTAGCCAGCCCCAGCATTTT; CDR3 protein: CATSRGGTLSQPQHF; V gene: TRBV15; D gene: .; clone size: .; J gene: TRBJ1-5
CDR3 DNA: TGTGCCATCAGGAGCCGGGACACCCTCACGGATGAGCAGTTCTTC; CDR3 protein: CAIRSRDTLTDEQFF; V gene: TRBV10-3; D gene: .; clone size: .; J gene: TRBJ2-1
CDR3 DNA: TGTGCCAGCAGCTTGGGGGGTAGCGGGGGCCCGAGCTCCTACGAGCAGTACTTC; CDR3 protein: CASSLGGSGGPSSYEQYF; V gene: TRBV5-4; D gene: TRBD2; clone size: .; J gene: TRBJ2-7
CDR3 DNA: TGTGCCAGCAGTGAAGCGCGAGTTAGGAATGAGCAGTTCTTC; CDR3 protein: CASSEARVRNEQFF; V gene: TRBV6-1; D gene: .; clone size: .; J gene: TRBJ2-1
CDR3 DNA: TGTGCCAGCAGTTTAGTTGACAGGGGACCGAACACTGAAGCTTTCTTT; CDR3 protein: CASSLVDRGPNTEAFF; V gene: TRBV28; D gene: TRBD1; clone size: .; J gene: TRBJ1-1
CDR3 DNA: TGCGCCAGCAGCTTGGTCCGGGGCGTGGGTGGCTACACCTTC; CDR3 protein: CASSLVRGVGGYTF; V gene: TRBV5-1; D gene: .; clone size: .; J gene: TRBJ1-2
CDR3 DNA: TGTGCCAGTAGTATACAGCCTTCCTTCTCTGGAAACACCATATATTTT; CDR3 protein: CASSIQPSFSGNTIYF; V gene: TRBV19; D gene: .; clone size: .; J gene: TRBJ1-3
CDR3 DNA: TGTGCCAGTAGTATACTGGCGTCGACATTGGGGGATTCACCCCTCCACTTT; CDR3 protein: CASSILASTLGDSPLHF; V gene: TRBV19; D gene: .; clone size: .; J gene: TRBJ1-6
CDR3 DNA: TGTGCCAGCAGCGCGGAGGCATACTATGGCTACACCTTC; CDR3 protein: CASSAEAYYGYTF; V gene: TRBV5-4; D gene: .; clone size: .; J gene: TRBJ1-2
CDR3 DNA: TGTGCCAGCAGCCCAACGACAGGGGTGGGCACTGAAGCTTTCTTT; CDR3 protein: CASSPTTGVGTEAFF; V gene: TRBV9; D gene: TRBD1; clone size: few; J gene: TRBJ1-1
CDR3 DNA: TGTGCCAGCTCAGAGGGACAGTTAGGCTCCTACGAGCAGTACTTC; CDR3 protein: CASSEGQLGSYEQYF; V gene: TRBV18; D gene: TRBD1; clone size: .; J gene: TRBJ2-7
CDR3 DNA: TGTGCCAGCAGTGACGATGCCCTGGGGGGGCCCCATGAGCAGTTCTTC; CDR3 protein: CASSDDALGGPHEQFF; V gene: TRBV6-4; D gene: .; clone size: .; J gene: TRBJ2-1
CDR3 DNA: TGTGCCAGTAGTATTATCATGTCGGGGTCCTACGAGCAGTACTTC; CDR3 protein: CASSIIMSGSYEQYF; V gene: TRBV19; D gene: .; clone size: .; J gene: TRBJ2-7
CDR3 DNA: TGTGCCAGCAGCTTAACAGCCAAGGGGGGGGCGCCGACTGAAGCTTTCTTT; CDR3 protein: CASSLTAKGGAPTEAFF; V gene: TRBV7-8; D gene: .; clone size: .; J gene: TRBJ1-1
CDR3 DNA: TGTGCCAGCAGCCCTCGGACTAGCCCAGATGCCGAGCAGTACTTC; CDR3 protein: CASSPRTSPDAEQYF; V gene: TRBV5-4; D gene: TRBD2; clone size: once; J gene: TRBJ2-7
CDR3 DNA: TGTGCCAGCAGTAGAGACAGGTTGGGTGAAGCTTTCTTT; CDR3 protein: CASSRDRLGEAFF; V gene: TRBV6-4; D gene: .; clone size: .; J gene: TRBJ1-1
CDR3 DNA: TGTGCCAGCAGCCCGGGACTAGCGGGAGGGAGGGATGAGCAGTTCTTC; CDR3 protein: CASSPGLAGGRDEQFF; V gene: TRBV11-2; D gene: TRBD2; clone size: .; J gene: TRBJ2-1
CDR3 DNA: TGTGCCAGCAGCTCCCTTGGGCCAGATACGCAGTATTTT; CDR3 protein: CASSSLGPDTQYF; V gene: TRBV7-2; D gene: .; clone size: .; J gene: TRBJ2-3
CDR3 DNA: TGTGCCAGCAGCCCACCCCCGACAGGGTCGAGCACTGAAGCTTTCTTT; CDR3 protein: CASSPPPTGSSTEAFF; V gene: TRBV14; D gene: TRBD1; clone size: .; J gene: TRBJ1-1
CDR3 DNA: TGTGCCAGCTCACCTTACGGGGGCGATGAAAAACTGTTTTTT; CDR3 protein: CASSPYGGDEKLFF; V gene: TRBV18; D gene: .; clone size: once; J gene: TRBJ1-4
CDR3 DNA: TGTGCCATCAGTGAAGTAGGACAATTAGAAGGCTACACCTTC; CDR3 protein: CAISEVGQLEGYTF; V gene: TRBV10-3; D gene: .; clone size: .; J gene: TRBJ1-2
CDR3 DNA: TGTGCCAGCAGCCCGCCCTCGGGGTTCGGAAACACCATATATTTT; CDR3 protein: CASSPPSGFGNTIYF; V gene: TRBV11-1; D gene: .; clone size: .; J gene: TRBJ1-3
CDR3 DNA: TGCGCCAGCAGCTTGGATACGAGCAGCTCCTACAATGAGCAGTTCTTC; CDR3 protein: CASSLDTSSSYNEQFF; V gene: TRBV5-1; D gene: .; clone size: .; J gene: TRBJ2-1
CDR3 DNA: TGCGCCAGCAGCTTGGGAACAGGGGTTTACGAGCAGTACTTC; CDR3 protein: CASSLGTGVYEQYF; V gene: TRBV5-1; D gene: TRBD1; clone size: .; J gene: TRBJ2-7
CDR3 DNA: TGTGCCAGCAGTCAGGGGGTCTCCTACGAGCAGTACTTC; CDR3 protein: CASSQGVSYEQYF; V gene: TRBV28; D gene: TRBD1; clone size: .; J gene: TRBJ2-7
CDR3 DNA: TGTGCCAGCAGCGTAGCCCCCACGGATACGCAGTATTTT; CDR3 protein: CASSVAPTDTQYF; V gene: TRBV9; D gene: .; clone size: once; J gene: TRBJ2-3